These 5 T cell receptor beta chains were all obtained from the same sample, sequenced in a study of cytomegalovirus exposure and HLA in healthy donors. The PCR used 60 Vbeta and 13 Jbeta primers. The repertoire was sequenced with immunoSEQ multiplex PCR; TCRdb's copy has only in-frame clones and lacks some. The table shows 100,000 to 150,000 clones, with more than 80% occurring only once. Sample: PBMCs. The origin of the receptors is a man under 40 in good health and CMV-seropositive.

The V call is TRBV7-8, the J call TRBJ2-5; D may be TRBD2 (5 bases). Germline V gene data show CDR1 as SGHVS and CDR2 as FQNEAQ. V was cut by 5 bases and J by 2 bases, with 12 bases left in between. The CDR3 is 14 residues long. This CDR3 is CASSNSELQETQYF. DNA for the CDR3: TGTGCCAGCAGCAATAGCGAACTACAAGAGACCCAGTACTTC.

The rearrangement links TRBV2 to TRBJ2-3; maybe TRBD2 (6 bases). CDR3 length: 15 residues. Germline CDR1 SNHLY, CDR2 FYNNEI. Deletions cut 1 base from V and 5 bases from J, with 13 bases between. The CDR3 reads CASSEGTGVRDTQYF. Here the CDR3 DNA reads TGTGCCAGCAGTGAAGGAACGGGGGTGAGAGATACGCAGTATTTT.

The CDR3 reads CASSFPGLAVSYEQYF. In DNA form, the CDR3 reads TGTGCCAGCAGCTTCCCCGGACTAGCGGTCTCCTACGAGCAGTACTTC. The chain employs TRBV7-6 and TRBJ2-7; 10 bases agree with TRBD2. The V gene's germline CDR1 is SGHVS and CDR2 FNYEAQ. The CDR3 totals 16 residues. The V gene end was trimmed by 3 bases and the J gene end by 0 bases; junction bases not matched to a gene: 5.

This sequence joins TRBV18 and TRBJ2-5; D ambiguous. This CDR3 has 14 residues. Trimming took off 8 bases at V and 1 base at J, with 14 bases between the two ends. Per the germline V gene, CDR1 is KGHSH and CDR2 is LQKENI. CDR3 sequence (DNA): TGTGCCAGCCAGCCCCGGGTAACCCAAGAGACCCAGTACTTC. This gives the protein CASQPRVTQETQYF.

The chain joins TRBV9 to TRBJ1-1, with TRBD1 as a possible D gene (5 bases). Trimming cost V 3 bases and J 2 bases, with 17 bases left between them. The CDR3 has 16 amino acids. Germline V CDR1 and CDR2: SGDLS, YYNGEE. CDR3 sequence reads: CASSEPYGGVNTEAFF. DNA of the CDR3: TGTGCCAGCAGCGAGCCGTACGGGGGGGTTAACACTGAAGCTTTCTTT.